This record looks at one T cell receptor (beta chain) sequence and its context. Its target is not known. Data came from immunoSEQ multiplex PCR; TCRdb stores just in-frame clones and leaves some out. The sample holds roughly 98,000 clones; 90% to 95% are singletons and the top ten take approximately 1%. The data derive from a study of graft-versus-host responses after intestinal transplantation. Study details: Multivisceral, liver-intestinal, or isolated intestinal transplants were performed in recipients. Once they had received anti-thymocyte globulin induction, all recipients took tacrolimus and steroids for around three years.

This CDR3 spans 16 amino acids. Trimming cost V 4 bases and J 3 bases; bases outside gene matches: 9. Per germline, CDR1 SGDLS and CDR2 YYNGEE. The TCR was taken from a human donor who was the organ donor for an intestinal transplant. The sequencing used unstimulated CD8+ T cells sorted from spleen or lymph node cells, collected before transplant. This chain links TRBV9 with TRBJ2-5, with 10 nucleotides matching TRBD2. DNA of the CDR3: TGTGCCAGCAGCCGGTCTAGCGGGAGCTTCAAAGAGACCCAGTACTTC. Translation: CASSRSSGSFKETQYF.